Below, one T cell receptor beta chain is given with its context. These data belong to a study of blood T cell repertoires in COVID-19. Whole-study context: Both acute and convalescent COVID-19 samples were obtained from the United States, Italy and Spain. T cells, B-cell-depleted T cells, or PBMCs provided the cDNA or gDNA that served as material.

The CDR3 contains 14 residues. Per germline, CDR1 GTSNPN and CDR2 SVGIG (reference sequence). After removal of 1 base from V and 3 bases from J, the junction contained 3 bases not matched to a gene. Per the original data handling: Reference gene primer amplification yielded estimated nucleated cell counts. The data were produced by immunoSEQ multiplex PCR, yet TCRdb's version contains in-frame clones alone and is incomplete. V and J calls and clone size are given by that table; D and trimming were obtained from the DNA. The sample lists tens of thousands of clones; around 82% were seen once. This clonotype was sampled from a woman of 80 years or more with active or convalescent COVID-19. The sample comprised peripheral blood. The chain has TRBV30 and TRBJ1-3; TRBD1 matches 7 bases. CDR3 DNA: TGTGCCTGGAGTGCGACAGGGCTTGGAAACACCATATATTTT. Amino acids: CAWSATGLGNTIYF.